This T cell receptor beta chain originates from a study of blood T cell repertoires in COVID-19. Whole-study context: T cells, B-cell-depleted T cells, or PBMCs provided the cDNA or gDNA that served as material.

This CDR3 has 17 residues. V trimming: 4 bases; J trimming: 2 bases; junction bases outside the gene matches: 12. The germline CDR1 and CDR2 sequences are SGHDT and YYEEEE. Original data processing: Scientists estimated how many nucleated cells there were by amplifying reference gene primers. Clones were read by immunoSEQ multiplex PCR, and TCRdb kept only the in-frame ones, dropping some. V, J and clone size are those of that table, while D and trimming were read from the DNA. The sample carries 250,000 to 350,000 clones, 86% recorded once. This sequence originates from a woman aged 45 to 65 with acute or convalescent COVID-19. Sequencing used peripheral blood. The chain carries TRBV5-6 and TRBJ1-3; 7 bases map to TRBD1. The CDR3 is CASSKPSGQLTGNTIYF. As DNA, the CDR3 is TGTGCCAGCAGCAAACCGTCGGGACAGTTGACTGGAAACACCATATATTTT.